This T cell receptor (beta chain) originates from a study of blood T cell repertoires in COVID-19. Germline-derived CDR1 and CDR2 are SGHRS and YFSETQ. The CDR3 is 15 amino acids. V trimming: 2 bases; J trimming: 8 bases; junction bases outside the gene matches: 10. Measured with immunoSEQ multiplex PCR; TCRdb has only the in-frame clones, and not every one. The sample shows roughly 92,000 clones, less than 95% of them seen only once. Sequenced sample: peripheral blood. V usage is TRBV5-1 and J usage is TRBJ1-2; 9 nucleotides line up with TRBD1. The receptor was isolated from a man aged 45-60 years with acute or convalescent COVID-19. CDR3 in amino acids: CASSFTGTGKGGYTF. The CDR3 region has the DNA TGCGCCAGCAGCTTTACCGGGACAGGGAAGGGAGGCTACACCTTC.